Listed here are 11 T cell receptor beta chains from one sample, sequenced in a study of blood T cell repertoires in COVID-19. TCRdb's copy holds only in-frame clones and misses some; the assay was immunoSEQ multiplex PCR. The sample gives tens of thousands of clones, around 88% of which show up once; under 8% is in the top ten. Material: peripheral blood. These receptors all stem from a man aged 55 to 69 with acute or convalescent COVID-19.

The CDR3 coding sequence is TGTGCCAGCAGCCCGATGCAGGGCTATGGCTACACCTTC. It codes for CASSPMQGYGYTF. The chain couples TRBV7-3 to TRBJ1-2, with D perhaps TRBD1 (5 bases). V was shortened by 5 bases and J by 4 bases, with 11 bases between the two germline ends. The CDR3 contains 13 residues. Germline CDR1 is SGHTA and CDR2 is FQGTGA.

This clone was seen only once. The chain couples TRBV27 to TRBJ1-1; possible D gene TRBD1, 6 bases. Germline values: CDR1 MNHEY, CDR2 SMNVEV (reference sequence). The CDR3 consists of 15 residues. Trimming cost V 3 bases and J 0 bases, with 11 bases left between them. The DNA for the CDR3 is TGTGCCAGCAGTTTCCTCGACAGGATGAACACTGAAGCTTTCTTT. Protein: CASSFLDRMNTEAFF.

The chain joins TRBV5-1 to TRBJ1-4; D gene ambiguous. Germline V lookup: CDR1 SGHRS, CDR2 YFSETQ. V was clipped by 1 base and J by 2 bases, with 9 bases between them. The CDR3 is 15 amino acids. CDR3: CASSLYGGTNEKLFF. CDR3 coding DNA: TGCGCCAGCAGCTTGTACGGAGGGACTAATGAAAAACTGTTTTTT.

The chain has TRBV3-1 (or the pseudogene TRBV3-2) and TRBJ2-5; tentatively, D is TRBD2 (7 bases). CDR1 is LGHDT and CDR2 is YNNKEL in the germline V gene (reference sequence). This CDR3 is 16 amino acids long. Deletions cut 0 bases from V and 3 bases from J, with 14 bases between. The CDR3 sequence: CASSQEWAGAKETQYF. CDR3 DNA sequence: TGTGCCAGCAGCCAAGAATGGGCGGGGGCTAAAGAGACCCAGTACTTC.

The rearrangement links TRBV4-1 to TRBJ2-5; 10 bases line up with TRBD1. Germline V gives CDR1 MGHRA, CDR2 YSYEKL. The CDR3 totals 15 residues. Germline trimming cut 4 bases from V and 5 bases from J; bases unmatched to any gene: 7. The chain's CDR3 is CASSLTTGGFETQYF. The DNA for the CDR3 is TGCGCCAGCAGCCTGACGACAGGGGGCTTTGAGACCCAGTACTTC.

The rearrangement links TRBV11-2 to TRBJ1-2, with 7 bases identical to TRBD1. V was clipped by 5 bases and J by 3 bases; unmatched bases: 6. CDR3 length equals 14 residues. The V gene's germline CDR1 is SGHAT and CDR2 FQNNGV. Written as DNA, the CDR3 is TGTGCCAGCAGCGTCCGGACAGGACACTATGGCTACACCTTC. It encodes CASSVRTGHYGYTF.

The chain links TRBV13 to TRBJ2-3, with 12 bases aligning to TRBD2. The germline V gene encodes CDR1 PRHDT and CDR2 FYEKMQ (reference sequence). The CDR3 is made up of 16 amino acids. The V gene end was trimmed by 4 bases and the J gene end by 3 bases; junction bases not matched to a gene: 5. The CDR3: CASSSGLAGTTDTQYF. The CDR3 region has the DNA TGTGCCAGCAGCTCCGGACTAGCGGGAACTACAGATACGCAGTATTTT.

The V gene is TRBV2, the J gene TRBJ1-1; the D is unclear. V gave up 7 bases and J gave up 4 bases, with 10 bases separating them. In germline, CDR1 is SNHLY, CDR2 FYNNEI. This CDR3 is 12 amino acids long. CDR3 DNA sequence: TGTGCCAGCAATGGCCGCCCCACTGAAGCTTTCTTT. It specifies CASNGRPTEAFF.

About this clone: Relative to the germline gene, one junction end is altered; a read error may explain this. The genes are TRBV5-6 and TRBJ1-1, with D tentatively TRBD1 (5 bases). Germline CDR1 SGHDT, CDR2 YYEEEE. The CDR3 spans 13 residues. Here the CDR3 reads CASSLRPGYWALF. For the CDR3, the DNA is TGTGCCAGCAGCTTGCGCCCAGGGTACTGGGCTCTCTTT. Drawing the rest from reference TRBV5-6 and TRBJ1-1, the complete variable domain is DAGVTQSPTHLIKTRGQQVTLRCSPKSGHDTVSWYQQALGQGPQFIFQYYEEEERQRGNFPDRFSGHQFPNYSSELNVNALLLGDSALYLCASSLRPGYWALFGQGTRLTVV.

The V gene is TRBV7-2, the J gene TRBJ1-2, with D unclear. The CDR3 is 13 amino acids. CDR1 SGHTA and CDR2 FQGNSA come from the germline V gene. The V and J ends lost 1 base and 2 bases respectively, with 5 bases between them. CDR3 protein: CASSLVQNYGYTF. DNA for the CDR3: TGTGCCAGCAGCTTAGTACAGAACTATGGCTACACCTTC.

The chain joins TRBV6-5 to TRBJ2-3; D gene ambiguous. Trimming stripped 4 bases from V and 5 bases from J, with 16 bases between. The CDR3 runs 15 residues. Germline V gene data show CDR1 as MNHEY and CDR2 as SVGAGI. Here the CDR3 reads CASSSVAVSGDTQYF. The CDR3 DNA is TGTGCCAGCAGTTCTGTAGCAGTGAGTGGAGATACGCAGTATTTT.